The 3 T cell receptor beta chains below come from one sample, sequenced in a study of monozygotic twins with cystic fibrosis. Assay: immunoSEQ multiplex PCR; the TCRdb copy retains only in-frame clones and omits some. The data show 30,000 to 45,000 clones, with approximately 80% seen just once and 1.5% to 2% held by the top ten. Sequenced input: blood. Receptors originate from a girl aged 2-15 years with cystic fibrosis.

This chain uses TRBV4-2 with TRBJ2-7; 10 bases line up with TRBD1. Germline CDR1 and CDR2: LGHNA and YNFKEQ. Trimming took 1 base from V and 2 from J; bases not matched to a gene: 2. The CDR3 consists of 15 residues. The CDR3 loop reads CASSQAGTGAYEQYF. The CDR3 region has the DNA TGTGCCAGCAGCCAAGCCGGGACAGGGGCCTACGAGCAGTACTTC.

This clone was recorded a few times. The J gene is TRBJ1-2, the V gene TRBV5-1; 7 bases agree with TRBD1. The CDR3 sequence is 16 residues long. Trimming removed 0 bases from V and 8 bases from J; junction bases left unmatched: 13. Germline CDR1 is SGHRS and CDR2 is YFSETQ. In nucleotides, the CDR3 is TGCGCCAGCAGCTTGGTGGGACGGACAGGTAGTTCGGGCTACACCTTC. Translating it yields CASSLVGRTGSSGYTF.

The rearrangement links TRBV5-4 to TRBJ2-1, with D perhaps assigned TRBD1 or TRBD2 (5 bases each). Germline CDR1 and CDR2: SGHNT and YYREEE (reference sequence). The CDR3 runs 15 residues. The V gene lost 3 bases and the J gene lost 3 bases, with 13 bases spanning the gap. CDR3 sequence (DNA): TGTGCCAGCAGCTGGGGGAGCTTAATCTACAATGAGCAGTTCTTC. This encodes CASSWGSLIYNEQFF.